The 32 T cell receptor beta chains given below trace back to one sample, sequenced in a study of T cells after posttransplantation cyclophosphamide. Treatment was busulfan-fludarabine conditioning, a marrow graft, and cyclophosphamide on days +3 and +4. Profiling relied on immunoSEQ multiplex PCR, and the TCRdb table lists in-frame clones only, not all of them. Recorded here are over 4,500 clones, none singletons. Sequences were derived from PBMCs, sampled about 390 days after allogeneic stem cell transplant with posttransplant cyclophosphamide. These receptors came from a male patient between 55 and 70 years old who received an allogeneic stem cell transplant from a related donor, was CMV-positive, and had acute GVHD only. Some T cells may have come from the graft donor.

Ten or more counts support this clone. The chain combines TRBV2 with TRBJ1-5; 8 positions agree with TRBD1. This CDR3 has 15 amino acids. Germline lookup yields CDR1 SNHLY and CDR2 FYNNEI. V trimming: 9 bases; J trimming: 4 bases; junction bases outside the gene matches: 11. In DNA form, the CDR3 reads TGTGCCAGTCGTCTGGGGACAGGTCTGAATCAGCCCCAGCATTTT. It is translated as CASRLGTGLNQPQHF.

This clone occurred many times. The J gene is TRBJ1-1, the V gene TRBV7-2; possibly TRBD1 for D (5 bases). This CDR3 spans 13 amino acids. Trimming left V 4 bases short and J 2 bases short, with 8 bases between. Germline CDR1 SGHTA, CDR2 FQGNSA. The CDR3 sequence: CASSSQVNTEAFF. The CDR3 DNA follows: TGTGCCAGCAGCTCACAGGTCAACACTGAAGCTTTCTTT.

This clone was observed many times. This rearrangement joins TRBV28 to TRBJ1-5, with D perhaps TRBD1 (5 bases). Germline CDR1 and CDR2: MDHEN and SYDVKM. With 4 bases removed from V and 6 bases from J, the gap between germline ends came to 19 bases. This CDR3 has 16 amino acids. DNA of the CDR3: TGTGCCAGCAGTTCCCCCCTCAGGGTGGAAGGTCAGCCCCAGCATTTT. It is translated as CASSSPLRVEGQPQHF.

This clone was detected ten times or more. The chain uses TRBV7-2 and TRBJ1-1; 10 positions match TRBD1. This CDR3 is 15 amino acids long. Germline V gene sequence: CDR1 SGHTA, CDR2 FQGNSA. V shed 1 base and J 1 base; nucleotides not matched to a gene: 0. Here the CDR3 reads CASSLGDRGNTEAFF. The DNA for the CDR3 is TGTGCCAGCAGCTTAGGGGACAGGGGGAACACTGAAGCTTTCTTT.

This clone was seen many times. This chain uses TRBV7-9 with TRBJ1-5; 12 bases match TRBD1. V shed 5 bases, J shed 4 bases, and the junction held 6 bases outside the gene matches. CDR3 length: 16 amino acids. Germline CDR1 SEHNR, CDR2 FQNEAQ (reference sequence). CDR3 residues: CASSPGQGAGNQPQHF. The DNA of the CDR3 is TGTGCCAGCAGCCCGGGACAGGGGGCCGGGAATCAGCCCCAGCATTTT.

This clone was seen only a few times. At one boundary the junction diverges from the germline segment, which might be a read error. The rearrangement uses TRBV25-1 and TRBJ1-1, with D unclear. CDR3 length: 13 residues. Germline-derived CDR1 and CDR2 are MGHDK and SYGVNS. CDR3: CAGSEQAQSEAFF. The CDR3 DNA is TGTGCCGGCAGTGAGCAGGCGCAGTCTGAAGCTTTCTTT. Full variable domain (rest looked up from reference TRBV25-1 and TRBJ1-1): EADIYQTPRYLVIGTGKKITLECSQTMGHDKMYWYQQDPGMELHLIHYSYGVNSTEKGDLSSESTVSRIRTEHFPLTLESARPSHTSQYLCAGSEQAQSEAFFGQGTRLTVV.

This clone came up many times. CDR3 sequence (DNA): TGTGCCAGCAGTGAAGTTGGGGGACAGGGTGGTTACTATGGCTACACCTTC. This gives the protein CASSEVGGQGGYYGYTF. The chain joins TRBV6-1 to TRBJ1-2; TRBD1 aligns across 9 bases. Germline V gene sequence: CDR1 MNHNS, CDR2 SASEGT. V gave up 1 base and J gave up 3 bases; unmatched junction bases: 9. The CDR3 is 17 amino acids.

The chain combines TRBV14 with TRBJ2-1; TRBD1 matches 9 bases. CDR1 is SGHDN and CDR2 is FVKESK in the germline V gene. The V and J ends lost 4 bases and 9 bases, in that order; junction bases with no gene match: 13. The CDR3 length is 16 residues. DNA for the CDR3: TGTGCCAGCAGCCCCGTGGGGACAGGGTCGAGTGGTGAGCAGTTCTTC. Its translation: CASSPVGTGSSGEQFF.

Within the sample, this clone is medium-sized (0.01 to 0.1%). The CDR3 spells CSVGVGGNEQFF. CDR3 nucleotide sequence: TGCAGCGTTGGTGTAGGGGGAAATGAGCAGTTCTTC. This rearrangement joins TRBV29-1 to TRBJ2-1; D is perhaps TRBD1 (6 bases). The germline gives CDR1 SQVTM, CDR2 ANQGSEA. This CDR3 has 12 amino acids. Trimming removed 4 bases at V and 7 bases at J, with 11 bases between.

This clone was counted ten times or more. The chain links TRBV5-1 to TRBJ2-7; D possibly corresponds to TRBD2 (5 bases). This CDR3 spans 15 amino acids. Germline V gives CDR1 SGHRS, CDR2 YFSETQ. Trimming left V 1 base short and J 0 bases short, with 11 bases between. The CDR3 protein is CASSLTTGSSYEQYF. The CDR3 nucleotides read TGCGCCAGCAGCTTGACTACGGGGAGCTCCTACGAGCAGTACTTC.

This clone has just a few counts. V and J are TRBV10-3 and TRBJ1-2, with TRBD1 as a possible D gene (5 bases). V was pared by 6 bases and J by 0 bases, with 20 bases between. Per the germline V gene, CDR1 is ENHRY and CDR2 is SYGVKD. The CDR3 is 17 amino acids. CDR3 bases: TGTGCCATCAGCGCGGGGCTAGGATATAATTCTAACTATGGCTACACCTTC. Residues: CAISAGLGYNSNYGYTF.

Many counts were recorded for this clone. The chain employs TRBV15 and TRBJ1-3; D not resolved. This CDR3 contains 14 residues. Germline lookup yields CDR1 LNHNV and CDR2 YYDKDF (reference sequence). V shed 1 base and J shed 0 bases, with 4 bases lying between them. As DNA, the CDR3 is TGTGCCACCAGCAGAGCCGGCTCTGGAAACACCATATATTTT. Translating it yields CATSRAGSGNTIYF.

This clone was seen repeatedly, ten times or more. CDR3 residues: CASSSSGEQTQYF. CDR3 coding DNA: TGCGCCAGCAGTTCCAGCGGGGAACAGACCCAGTACTTC. The chain couples TRBV10-1 to TRBJ2-5; 7 bases line up with TRBD2. From germline, CDR1 is WNHNN and CDR2 SYGVQD (reference sequence). The CDR3 is made up of 13 amino acids. The V and J ends lost 5 bases and 6 bases, in that order; junction bases with no gene match: 6.

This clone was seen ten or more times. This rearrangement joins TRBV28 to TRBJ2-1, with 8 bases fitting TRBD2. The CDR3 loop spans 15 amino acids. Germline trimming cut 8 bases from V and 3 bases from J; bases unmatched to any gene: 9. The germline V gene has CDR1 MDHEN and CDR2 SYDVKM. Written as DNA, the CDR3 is TGTGCCAGCCGTACGGGAGGGGGGTACTACAATGAGCAGTTCTTC. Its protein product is CASRTGGGYYNEQFF.

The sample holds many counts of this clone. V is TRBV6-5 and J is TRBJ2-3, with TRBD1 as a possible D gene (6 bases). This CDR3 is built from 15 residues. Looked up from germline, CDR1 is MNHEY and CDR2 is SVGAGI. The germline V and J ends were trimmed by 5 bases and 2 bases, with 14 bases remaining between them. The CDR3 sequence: CASSRTRGSTDTQYF. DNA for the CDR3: TGTGCCAGCAGTCGCACCAGGGGATCCACAGATACGCAGTATTTT.

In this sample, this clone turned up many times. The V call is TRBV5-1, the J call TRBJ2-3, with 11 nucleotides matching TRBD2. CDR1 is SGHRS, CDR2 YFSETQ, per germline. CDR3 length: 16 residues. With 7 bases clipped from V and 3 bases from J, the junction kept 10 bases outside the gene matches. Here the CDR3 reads CASARVAGGPTDTQYF. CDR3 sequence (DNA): TGCGCCAGCGCCCGAGTAGCGGGAGGGCCAACAGATACGCAGTATTTT.

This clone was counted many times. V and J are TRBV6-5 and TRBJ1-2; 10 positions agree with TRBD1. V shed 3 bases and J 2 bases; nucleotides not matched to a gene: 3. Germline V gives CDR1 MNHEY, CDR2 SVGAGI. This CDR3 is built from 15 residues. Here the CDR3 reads CASSYVGQGNYGYTF. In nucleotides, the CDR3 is TGTGCCAGCAGTTATGTGGGACAGGGGAACTATGGCTACACCTTC.

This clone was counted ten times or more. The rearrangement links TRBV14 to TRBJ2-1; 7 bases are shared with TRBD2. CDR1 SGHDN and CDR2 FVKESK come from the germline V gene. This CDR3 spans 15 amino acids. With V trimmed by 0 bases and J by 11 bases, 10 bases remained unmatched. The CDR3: CASSQDPSGLLQQFF. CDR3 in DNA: TGTGCCAGCAGCCAAGACCCTAGCGGTCTTCTTCAGCAGTTCTTC.

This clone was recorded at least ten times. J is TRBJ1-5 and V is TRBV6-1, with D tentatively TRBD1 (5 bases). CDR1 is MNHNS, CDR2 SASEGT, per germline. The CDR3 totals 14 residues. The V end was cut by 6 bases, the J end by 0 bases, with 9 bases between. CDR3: CASSQGNSNQPQHF. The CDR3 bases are TGTGCCAGCAGCCAGGGTAATAGCAATCAGCCCCAGCATTTT.

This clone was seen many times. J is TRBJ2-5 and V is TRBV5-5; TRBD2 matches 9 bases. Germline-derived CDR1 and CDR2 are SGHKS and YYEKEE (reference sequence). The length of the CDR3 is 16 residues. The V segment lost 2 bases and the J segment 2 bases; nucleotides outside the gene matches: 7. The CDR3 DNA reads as TGTGCCAGCAGCTTAGGTCGGCTAGCGGGACAAGAGACCCAGTACTTC. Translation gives CASSLGRLAGQETQYF. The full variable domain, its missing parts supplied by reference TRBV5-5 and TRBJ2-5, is DAGVTQSPTHLIKTRGQQVTLRCSPISGHKSVSWYQQVLGQGPQFIFQYYEKEERGRGNFPDRFSARQFPNYSSELNVNALLLGDSALYLCASSLGRLAGQETQYFGPGTRLLVL.

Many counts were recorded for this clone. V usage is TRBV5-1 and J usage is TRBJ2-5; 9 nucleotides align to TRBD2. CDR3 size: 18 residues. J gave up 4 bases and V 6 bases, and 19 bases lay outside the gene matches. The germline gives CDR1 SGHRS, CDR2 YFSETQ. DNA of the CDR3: TGCGCCAGCACCCTGAGGCTAGCGGGATCGGGGAGGGGAGAGACCCAGTACTTC. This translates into CASTLRLAGSGRGETQYF. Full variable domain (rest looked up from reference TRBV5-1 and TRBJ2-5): KAGVTQTPRYLIKTRGQQVTLSCSPISGHRSVSWYQQTPGQGLQFLFEYFSETQRNKGNFPGRFSGRQFSNSRSEMNVSTLELGDSALYLCASTLRLAGSGRGETQYFGPGTRLLVL.

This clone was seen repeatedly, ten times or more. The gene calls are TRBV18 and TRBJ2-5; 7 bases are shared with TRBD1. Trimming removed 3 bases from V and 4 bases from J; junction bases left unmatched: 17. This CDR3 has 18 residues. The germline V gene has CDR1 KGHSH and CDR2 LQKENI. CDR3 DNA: TGTGCCAGCTCACCCCCGGCCCGCAGGGGGTATTACTCAGAGACCCAGTACTTC. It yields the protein CASSPPARRGYYSETQYF.

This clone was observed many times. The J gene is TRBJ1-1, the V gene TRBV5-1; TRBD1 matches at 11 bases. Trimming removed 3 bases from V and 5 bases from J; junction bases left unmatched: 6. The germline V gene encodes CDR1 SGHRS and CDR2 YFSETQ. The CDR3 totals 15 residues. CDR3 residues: CASSSGQGAATEAFF. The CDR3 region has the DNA TGCGCCAGCAGCTCCGGACAGGGGGCCGCTACTGAAGCTTTCTTT. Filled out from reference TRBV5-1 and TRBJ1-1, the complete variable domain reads KAGVTQTPRYLIKTRGQQVTLSCSPISGHRSVSWYQQTPGQGLQFLFEYFSETQRNKGNFPGRFSGRQFSNSRSEMNVSTLELGDSALYLCASSSGQGAATEAFFGQGTRLTVV.

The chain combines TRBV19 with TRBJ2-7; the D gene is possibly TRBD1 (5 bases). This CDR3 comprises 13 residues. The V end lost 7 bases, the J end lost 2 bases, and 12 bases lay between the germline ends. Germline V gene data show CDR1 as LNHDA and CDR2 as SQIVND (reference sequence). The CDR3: CASKGQGTYEQYF. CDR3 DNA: TGTGCCAGTAAAGGTCAGGGCACCTACGAGCAGTACTTC.

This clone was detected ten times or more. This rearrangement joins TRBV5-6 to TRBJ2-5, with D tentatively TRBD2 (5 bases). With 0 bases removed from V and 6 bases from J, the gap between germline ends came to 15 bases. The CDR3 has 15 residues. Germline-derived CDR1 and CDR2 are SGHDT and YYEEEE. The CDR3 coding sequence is TGTGCCAGCAGCTTGGGTCTAGCCCTAACCCAGACCCAGTACTTC. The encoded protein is CASSLGLALTQTQYF. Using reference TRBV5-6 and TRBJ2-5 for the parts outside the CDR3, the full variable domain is DAGVTQSPTHLIKTRGQQVTLRCSPKSGHDTVSWYQQALGQGPQFIFQYYEEEERQRGNFPDRFSGHQFPNYSSELNVNALLLGDSALYLCASSLGLALTQTQYFGPGTRLLVL.

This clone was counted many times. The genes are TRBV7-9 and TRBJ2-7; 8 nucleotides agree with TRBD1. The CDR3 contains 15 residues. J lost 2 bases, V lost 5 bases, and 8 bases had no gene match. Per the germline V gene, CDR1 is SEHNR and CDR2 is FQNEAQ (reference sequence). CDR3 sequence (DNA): TGTGCCAGCAGCGGGGGACAGGAGGGACCCTACGAGCAGTACTTC. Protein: CASSGGQEGPYEQYF.

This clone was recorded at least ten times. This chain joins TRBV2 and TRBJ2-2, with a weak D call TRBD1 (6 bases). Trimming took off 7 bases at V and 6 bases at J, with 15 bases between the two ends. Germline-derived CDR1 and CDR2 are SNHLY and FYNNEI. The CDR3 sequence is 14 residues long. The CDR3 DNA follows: TGTGCCAGCACCCAGGAGAGACAGGCCGGGGAGCTGTTTTTT. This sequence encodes CASTQERQAGELFF.

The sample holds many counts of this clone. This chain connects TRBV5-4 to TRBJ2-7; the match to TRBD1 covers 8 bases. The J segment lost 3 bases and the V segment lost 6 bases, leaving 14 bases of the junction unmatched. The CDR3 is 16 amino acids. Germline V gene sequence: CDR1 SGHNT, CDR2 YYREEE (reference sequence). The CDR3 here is CASTSYAGTGVYEQYF. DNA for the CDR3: TGTGCCAGCACCTCTTATGCCGGGACAGGTGTCTACGAGCAGTACTTC. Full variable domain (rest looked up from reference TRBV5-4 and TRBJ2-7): ETGVTQSPTHLIKTRGQQVTLRCSSQSGHNTVSWYQQALGQGPQFIFQYYREEENGRGNFPPRFSGLQFPNYSSELNVNALELDDSALYLCASTSYAGTGVYEQYFGPGTRLTVT.

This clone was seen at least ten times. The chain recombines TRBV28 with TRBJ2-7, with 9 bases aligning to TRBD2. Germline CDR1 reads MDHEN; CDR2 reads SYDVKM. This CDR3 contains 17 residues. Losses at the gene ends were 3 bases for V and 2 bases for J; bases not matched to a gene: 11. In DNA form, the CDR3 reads TGTGCCAGCAGTTTCCCGTTAGCGGGAGTTACAACCTACGAGCAGTACTTC. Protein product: CASSFPLAGVTTYEQYF.

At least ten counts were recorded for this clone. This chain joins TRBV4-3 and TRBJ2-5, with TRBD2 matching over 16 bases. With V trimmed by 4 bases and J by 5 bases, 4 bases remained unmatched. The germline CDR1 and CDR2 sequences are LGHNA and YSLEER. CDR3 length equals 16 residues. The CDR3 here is CASSPGTSGGVETQYF. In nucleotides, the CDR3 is TGCGCCAGCAGCCCCGGGACTAGCGGGGGGGTTGAGACCCAGTACTTC.

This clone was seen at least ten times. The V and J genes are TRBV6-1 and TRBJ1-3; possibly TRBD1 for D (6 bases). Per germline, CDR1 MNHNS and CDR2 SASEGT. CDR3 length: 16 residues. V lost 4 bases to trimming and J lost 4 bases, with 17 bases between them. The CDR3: CASSATQGFVGNTIYF. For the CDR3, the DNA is TGTGCCAGCAGTGCCACACAGGGTTTTGTAGGAAACACCATATATTTT.

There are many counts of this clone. The CDR3 region has the DNA TGTGCCAGCAGCTTAGAGGGGGGGTACACTGAAGCTTTCTTT. Translation gives CASSLEGGYTEAFF. The chain combines TRBV7-2 with TRBJ1-1; D might be TRBD1 (6 bases). V lost 1 base to trimming and J lost 3 bases, with 9 bases between them. Germline loops: CDR1 SGHTA, CDR2 FQGNSA. CDR3 length: 14 amino acids.